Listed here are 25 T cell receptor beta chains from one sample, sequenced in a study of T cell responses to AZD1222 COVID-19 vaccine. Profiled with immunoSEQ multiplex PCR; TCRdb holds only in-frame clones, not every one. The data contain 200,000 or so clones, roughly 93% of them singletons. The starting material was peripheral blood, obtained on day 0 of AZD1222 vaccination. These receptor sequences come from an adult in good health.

The CDR3: CASSLYSGGGSLGDTQYF. CDR3 sequence (DNA): TGTGCCAGCAGTTTATATTCCGGGGGCGGGTCTTTAGGAGATACGCAGTATTTT. V is TRBV27 and J is TRBJ2-3; tentatively, D is TRBD1 or TRBD2 (6 bases each). V was shortened by 1 base and J by 5 bases, with 22 bases between the two germline ends. The CDR3 loop spans 18 amino acids. Germline lookup yields CDR1 MNHEY and CDR2 SMNVEV (reference sequence).

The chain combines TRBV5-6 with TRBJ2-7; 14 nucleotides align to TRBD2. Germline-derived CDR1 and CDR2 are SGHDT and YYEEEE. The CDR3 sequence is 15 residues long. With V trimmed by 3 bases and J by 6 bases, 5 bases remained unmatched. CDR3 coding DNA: TGTGCCAGCAGCTGGGGGACTAGCGGGAGCCCCGAGCAGTACTTC. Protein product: CASSWGTSGSPEQYF.

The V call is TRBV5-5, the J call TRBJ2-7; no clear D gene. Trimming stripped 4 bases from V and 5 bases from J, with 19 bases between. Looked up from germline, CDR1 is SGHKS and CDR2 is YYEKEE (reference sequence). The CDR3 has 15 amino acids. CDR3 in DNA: TGTGCCAGCAGCAACAGACCCGACCTTAGGGACGAGCAGTACTTC. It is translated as CASSNRPDLRDEQYF. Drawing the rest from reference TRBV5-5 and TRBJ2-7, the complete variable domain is DAGVTQSPTHLIKTRGQQVTLRCSPISGHKSVSWYQQVLGQGPQFIFQYYEKEERGRGNFPDRFSARQFPNYSSELNVNALLLGDSALYLCASSNRPDLRDEQYFGPGTRLTVT.

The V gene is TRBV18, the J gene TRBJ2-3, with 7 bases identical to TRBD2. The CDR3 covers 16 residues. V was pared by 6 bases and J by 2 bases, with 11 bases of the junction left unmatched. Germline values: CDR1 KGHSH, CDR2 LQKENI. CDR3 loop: CASSRPPSGYTDTQYF. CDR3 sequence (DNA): TGTGCCAGCTCGCGGCCCCCTAGCGGATACACAGATACGCAGTATTTT.

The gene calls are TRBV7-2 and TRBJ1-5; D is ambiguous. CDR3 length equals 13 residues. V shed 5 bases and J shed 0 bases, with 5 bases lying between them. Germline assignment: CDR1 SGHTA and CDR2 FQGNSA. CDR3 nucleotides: TGTGCCAGCAGCCCGAATAGCAATCAGCCCCAGCATTTT. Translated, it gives CASSPNSNQPQHF.

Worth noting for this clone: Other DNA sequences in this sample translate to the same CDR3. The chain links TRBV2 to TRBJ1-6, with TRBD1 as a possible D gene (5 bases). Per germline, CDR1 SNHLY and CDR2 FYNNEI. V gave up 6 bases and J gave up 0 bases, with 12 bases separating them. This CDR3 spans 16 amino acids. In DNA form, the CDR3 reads TGTGCCAGCAGGGGGGGAGAGAGCTCCTATAATTCACCCCTCCACTTT. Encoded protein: CASRGGESSYNSPLHF.

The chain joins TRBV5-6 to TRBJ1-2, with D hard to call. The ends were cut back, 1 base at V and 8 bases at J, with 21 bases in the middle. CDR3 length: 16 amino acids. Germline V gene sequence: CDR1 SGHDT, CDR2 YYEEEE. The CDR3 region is CASSLWRAGGFAGYTF. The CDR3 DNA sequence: TGTGCCAGCAGCTTGTGGCGGGCAGGTGGGTTTGCAGGCTACACCTTC.

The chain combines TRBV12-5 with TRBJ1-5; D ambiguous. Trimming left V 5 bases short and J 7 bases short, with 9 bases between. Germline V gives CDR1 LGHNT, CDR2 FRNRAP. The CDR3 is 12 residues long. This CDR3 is CASGRDGQPQHF. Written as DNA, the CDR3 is TGTGCTAGTGGTCGAGACGGGCAGCCCCAGCATTTT. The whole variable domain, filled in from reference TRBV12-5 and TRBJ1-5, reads DARVTQTPRHKVTEMGQEVTMRCQPILGHNTVFWYRQTMMQGLELLAYFRNRAPLDDSGMPKDRFSAEMPDATLATLKIQPSEPRDSAVYFCASGRDGQPQHFGDGTRLSIL.

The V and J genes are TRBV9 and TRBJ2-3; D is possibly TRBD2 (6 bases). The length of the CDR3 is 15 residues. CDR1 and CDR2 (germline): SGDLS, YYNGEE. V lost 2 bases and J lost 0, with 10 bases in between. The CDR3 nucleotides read TGTGCCAGCAGCGTGAGCGGGCCTAGCACAGATACGCAGTATTTT. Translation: CASSVSGPSTDTQYF.

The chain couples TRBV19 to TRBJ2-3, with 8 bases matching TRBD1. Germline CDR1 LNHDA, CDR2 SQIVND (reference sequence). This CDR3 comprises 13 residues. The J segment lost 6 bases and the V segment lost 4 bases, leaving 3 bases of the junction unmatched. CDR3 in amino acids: CASSTGGVDTQYF. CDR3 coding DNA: TGTGCCAGTAGTACAGGGGGCGTCGATACGCAGTATTTT. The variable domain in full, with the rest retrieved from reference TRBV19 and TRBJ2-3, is DGGITQSPKYLFRKEGQNVTLSCEQNLNHDAMYWYRQDPGQGLRLIYYSQIVNDFQKGDIAEGYSVSREKKESFPLTVTSAQKNPTAFYLCASSTGGVDTQYFGPGTRLTVL.

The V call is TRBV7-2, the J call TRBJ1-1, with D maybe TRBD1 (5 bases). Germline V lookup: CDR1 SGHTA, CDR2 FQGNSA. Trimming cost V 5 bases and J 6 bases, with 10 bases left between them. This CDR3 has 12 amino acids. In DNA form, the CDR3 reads TGTGCCAGCAGCGTCAGGGCCCCTGAAGCTTTCTTT. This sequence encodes CASSVRAPEAFF. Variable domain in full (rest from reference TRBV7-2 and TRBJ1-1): GAGVSQSPSNKVTEKGKDVELRCDPISGHTALYWYRQSLGQGLEFLIYFQGNSAPDKSGLPSDRFSAERTGGSVSTLTIQRTQQEDSAVYLCASSVRAPEAFFGQGTRLTVV.

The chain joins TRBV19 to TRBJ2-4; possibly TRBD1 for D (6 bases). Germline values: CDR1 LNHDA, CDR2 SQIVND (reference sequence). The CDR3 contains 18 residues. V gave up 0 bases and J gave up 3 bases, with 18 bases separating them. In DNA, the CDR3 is TGTGCCAGTAGTATAGATAACGGGACACCAAGTGACAAAAACATTCAGTACTTC. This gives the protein CASSIDNGTPSDKNIQYF.

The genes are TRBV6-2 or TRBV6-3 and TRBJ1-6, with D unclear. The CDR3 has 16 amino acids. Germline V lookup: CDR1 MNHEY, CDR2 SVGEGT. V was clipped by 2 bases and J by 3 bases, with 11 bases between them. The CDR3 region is CASSYHQDNYNSPLHF. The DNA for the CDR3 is TGTGCCAGCAGTTACCATCAAGATAACTATAATTCACCCCTCCACTTT.

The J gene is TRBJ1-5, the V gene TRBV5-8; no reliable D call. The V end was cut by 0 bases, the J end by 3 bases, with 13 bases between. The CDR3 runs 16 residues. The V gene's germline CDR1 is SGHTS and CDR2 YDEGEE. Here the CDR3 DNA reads TGTGCCAGCAGCTTGGGAGGTTCAGGCTACAATCAGCCCCAGCATTTT. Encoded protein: CASSLGGSGYNQPQHF.

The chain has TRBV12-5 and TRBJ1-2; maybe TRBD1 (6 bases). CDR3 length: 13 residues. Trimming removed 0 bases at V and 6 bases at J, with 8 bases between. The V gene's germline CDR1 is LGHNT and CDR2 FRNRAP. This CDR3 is CASGLVGGNGYTF. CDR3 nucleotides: TGTGCTAGTGGTTTGGTAGGGGGTAATGGCTACACCTTC.

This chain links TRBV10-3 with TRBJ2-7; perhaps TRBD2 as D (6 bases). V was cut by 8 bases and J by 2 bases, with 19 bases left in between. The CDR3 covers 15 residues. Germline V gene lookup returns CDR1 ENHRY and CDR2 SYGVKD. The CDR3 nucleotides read TGTGCCATCTCGGGGTCGCTGGCGGGGCCCTACGAGCAGTACTTC. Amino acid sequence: CAISGSLAGPYEQYF.

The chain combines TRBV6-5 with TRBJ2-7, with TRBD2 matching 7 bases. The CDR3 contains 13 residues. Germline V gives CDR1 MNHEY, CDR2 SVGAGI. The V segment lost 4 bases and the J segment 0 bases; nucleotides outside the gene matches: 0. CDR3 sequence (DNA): TGTGCCAGCAGTTGGGGGGGCTCCTACGAGCAGTACTTC. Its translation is CASSWGGSYEQYF.

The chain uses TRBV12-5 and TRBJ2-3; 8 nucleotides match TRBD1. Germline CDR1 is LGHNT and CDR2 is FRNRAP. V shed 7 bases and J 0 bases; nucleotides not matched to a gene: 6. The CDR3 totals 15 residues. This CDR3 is CASETTGASTDTQYF. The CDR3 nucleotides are TGTGCTAGTGAGACGACAGGGGCCAGCACAGATACGCAGTATTTT.

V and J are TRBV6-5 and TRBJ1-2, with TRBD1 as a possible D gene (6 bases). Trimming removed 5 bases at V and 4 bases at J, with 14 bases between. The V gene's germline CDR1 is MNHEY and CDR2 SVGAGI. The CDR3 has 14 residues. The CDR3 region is CASSKMRGSYGYTF. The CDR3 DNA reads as TGTGCCAGCAGTAAAATGAGGGGGAGCTATGGCTACACCTTC.

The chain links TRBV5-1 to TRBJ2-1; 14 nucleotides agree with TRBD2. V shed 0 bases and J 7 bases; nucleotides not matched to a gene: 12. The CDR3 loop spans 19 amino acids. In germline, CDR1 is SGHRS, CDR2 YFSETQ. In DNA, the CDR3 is TGCGCCAGCAGCTTGGTGAGACTAGCGGGAGGGAGGGTTGGAAATGAGCAGTTCTTC. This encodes CASSLVRLAGGRVGNEQFF.

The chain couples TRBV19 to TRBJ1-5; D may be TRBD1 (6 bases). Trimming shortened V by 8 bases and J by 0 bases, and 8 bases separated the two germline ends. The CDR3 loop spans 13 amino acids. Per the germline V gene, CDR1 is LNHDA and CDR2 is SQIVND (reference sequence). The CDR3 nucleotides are TGTGCCAGTGGGGACATTAGCAATCAGCCCCAGCATTTT. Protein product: CASGDISNQPQHF. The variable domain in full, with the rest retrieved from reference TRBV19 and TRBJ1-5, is DGGITQSPKYLFRKEGQNVTLSCEQNLNHDAMYWYRQDPGQGLRLIYYSQIVNDFQKGDIAEGYSVSREKKESFPLTVTSAQKNPTAFYLCASGDISNQPQHFGDGTRLSIL.

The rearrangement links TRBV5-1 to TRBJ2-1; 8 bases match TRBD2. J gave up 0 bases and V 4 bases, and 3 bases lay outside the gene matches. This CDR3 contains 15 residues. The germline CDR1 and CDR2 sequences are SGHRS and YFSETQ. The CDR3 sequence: CASSPGGGSYNEQFF. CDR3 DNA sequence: TGCGCCAGCAGCCCCGGGGGGGGCTCCTACAATGAGCAGTTCTTC.

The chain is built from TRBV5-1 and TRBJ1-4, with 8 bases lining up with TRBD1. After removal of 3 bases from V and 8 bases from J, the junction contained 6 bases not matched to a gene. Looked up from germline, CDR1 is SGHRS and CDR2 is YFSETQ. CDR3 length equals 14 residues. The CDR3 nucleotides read TGCGCCAGCAGCTCTGGACAGGGCGGGGAAAAACTGTTTTTT. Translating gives CASSSGQGGEKLFF.

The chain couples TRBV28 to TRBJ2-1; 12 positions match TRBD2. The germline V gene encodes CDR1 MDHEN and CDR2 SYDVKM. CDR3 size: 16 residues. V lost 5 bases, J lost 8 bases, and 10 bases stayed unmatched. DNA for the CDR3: TGTGCCAGCAGTCCCCGGACTAGCGGGATAGGCGATGAGCAGTTCTTC. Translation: CASSPRTSGIGDEQFF.

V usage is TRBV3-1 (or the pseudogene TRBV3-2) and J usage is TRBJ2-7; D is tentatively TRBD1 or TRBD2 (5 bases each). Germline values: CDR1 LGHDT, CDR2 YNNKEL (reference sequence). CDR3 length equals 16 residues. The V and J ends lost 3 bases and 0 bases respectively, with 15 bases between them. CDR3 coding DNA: TGTGCCAGCAGCCAGTTAATCTCGGGGCTCTCCTACGAGCAGTACTTC. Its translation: CASSQLISGLSYEQYF.